Listed here are 20 T cell receptor beta chains from one sample, sequenced in a study of T cell responses to AZD1222 COVID-19 vaccine. Clones were read by immunoSEQ multiplex PCR, and TCRdb kept only the in-frame ones, dropping some. The sample records tens of thousands of clones, approximately 84% being singletons. The source material was peripheral blood, sampled on day 0 of AZD1222 vaccination. Receptors were obtained from an adult in good health.

CDR3 in DNA: TGTGCCAGCAGCCGGGACAGGGGCGCGGGGGAGCAGTACTTC. Translated: CASSRDRGAGEQYF. The genes are TRBV7-8 and TRBJ2-7, with 10 bases lining up with TRBD1. From germline, CDR1 is SGHVS and CDR2 FQNEAQ. The CDR3 extends over 14 amino acids. Losses at the gene ends were 5 bases for V and 7 bases for J; bases not matched to a gene: 8.

The chain combines TRBV5-1 with TRBJ2-2; the match to TRBD2 covers 7 bases. Germline V gene data show CDR1 as SGHRS and CDR2 as YFSETQ. The CDR3 is made up of 15 amino acids. The ends lost 1 base at V and 2 bases at J; junction bases unmatched: 2. CDR3 loop: CASSLPGGNTGELFF. CDR3 nucleotides: TGCGCCAGCAGCTTGCCGGGAGGAAACACCGGGGAGCTGTTTTTT.

The CDR3: CASSIVGRTNTEAFF. The DNA of the CDR3 is TGTGCCAGTAGTATAGTTGGCCGCACTAACACTGAAGCTTTCTTT. The chain employs TRBV19 and TRBJ1-1; D unclear. V dropped 1 base and J dropped 2 bases, with 11 bases sitting between them. CDR1 and CDR2 (germline): LNHDA, SQIVND (reference sequence). This CDR3 comprises 15 residues.

This sequence joins TRBV5-1 and TRBJ2-7; 8 bases agree with TRBD2. With V trimmed by 4 bases and J by 4 bases, 10 bases remained unmatched. In germline, CDR1 is SGHRS, CDR2 YFSETQ. The CDR3 runs 15 residues. The CDR3 nucleotides read TGCGCCAGCAGCGCAACTACCAGCGGGAGTTACGAGCAGTACTTC. It encodes CASSATTSGSYEQYF.

The genes are TRBV30 and TRBJ2-2; 9 positions match TRBD2. CDR3 length: 16 residues. CDR1 is GTSNPN, CDR2 SVGIG, per germline (reference sequence). The V segment lost 2 bases and the J segment 1 base; nucleotides outside the gene matches: 5. The CDR3 reads CAWSYKLAGNTGELFF. The CDR3 DNA is TGTGCCTGGAGTTACAAACTAGCGGGGAACACCGGGGAGCTGTTTTTT.

The V call is TRBV4-2, the J call TRBJ2-7; 13 positions match TRBD2. There are 17 residues in the CDR3. In germline, CDR1 is LGHNA, CDR2 YNFKEQ. The V gene end was trimmed by 2 bases and the J gene end by 7 bases; junction bases not matched to a gene: 11. CDR3 sequence: CASSQYDGLAGAGEQYF. CDR3 coding DNA: TGTGCCAGCAGCCAATACGATGGACTAGCGGGAGCGGGGGAGCAGTACTTC.

This chain uses TRBV7-9 with TRBJ1-4; 7 nucleotides agree with TRBD1. This CDR3 region has 15 residues. CDR1 and CDR2 from the germline V gene are SEHNR and FQNEAQ (reference sequence). Trimming took 5 bases from V and 6 from J; bases not matched to a gene: 9. The DNA of the CDR3 is TGTGCCAGCAGCCCCCGGACAGGCCCCTATGAAAAACTGTTTTTT. It is translated as CASSPRTGPYEKLFF.

The rearrangement links TRBV3-1 (or the pseudogene TRBV3-2) to TRBJ2-7, with TRBD2 identical over 15 bases. Trimming at V came to 4 bases and at J to 6 bases, leaving 7 bases not matched to a gene. Looked up from germline, CDR1 is LGHDT and CDR2 is YNNKEL (reference sequence). This CDR3 is 16 amino acids long. CDR3 DNA: TGTGCCAGCAGCCTAGGACTAGCGGGAGGGCCTAGCGAGCAGTACTTC. It yields the protein CASSLGLAGGPSEQYF.

This clone showed up just a few times. The chain has TRBV5-4 and TRBJ1-6, with TRBD1 matching 9 bases. CDR1 SGHNT and CDR2 YYREEE come from the germline V gene (reference sequence). Losses at the gene ends were 6 bases for V and 9 bases for J; bases not matched to a gene: 10. CDR3 length: 15 amino acids. CDR3 DNA sequence: TGTGCCAGCACCATACGGACAGGGGAAGGTTCACCCCTCCACTTT. This encodes CASTIRTGEGSPLHF.

The J gene is TRBJ1-5, the V gene TRBV30, with TRBD1 identical over 7 bases. The CDR3 loop spans 13 amino acids. J was trimmed by 2 bases and V by 5 bases; bases with no gene match: 3. Per the germline V gene, CDR1 is GTSNPN and CDR2 is SVGIG (reference sequence). In DNA, the CDR3 is TGTGCCTGGGCAGGGGGAGGCAATCAGCCCCAGCATTTT. This sequence encodes CAWAGGGNQPQHF.

In its sample, this clone was seen once. One end of the junction varies from germline; a read error may be responsible. The chain recombines TRBV7-3 with TRBJ2-4, with D tentatively TRBD2 (5 bases). Germline CDR1 SGHTA, CDR2 FQGTGA. CDR3 length equals 13 residues. CDR3 amino acids: CASSLTRVDIQYF. CDR3 sequence (DNA): TGTGCCAGCAGCCTAACTAGGGTCGACATTCAGTACTTC.

The rearrangement uses TRBV5-1 and TRBJ2-7; 7 bases are shared with TRBD1. The CDR3 totals 17 residues. V shed 1 base, J shed 1 base, and the junction held 11 bases outside the gene matches. CDR1 and CDR2 from the germline V gene are SGHRS and YFSETQ. CDR3 in amino acids: CASSLSGQTKESYEQYF. The CDR3 nucleotides read TGCGCCAGCAGCTTGTCGGGACAGACCAAAGAATCCTACGAGCAGTACTTC.

This chain links TRBV5-1 with TRBJ2-7; 12 nucleotides match TRBD2. From germline, CDR1 is SGHRS and CDR2 YFSETQ. The CDR3 consists of 14 residues. V was pared by 4 bases and J by 1 base, with 0 bases of the junction left unmatched. The CDR3 DNA reads as TGCGCCAGCAGCGGACTAGCGGGGTCCTACGAGCAGTACTTC. Translation: CASSGLAGSYEQYF.

The CDR3 bases are TGTGCCAGCAGCTTACACGGGTACGAGCAGTACTTC. Translating it yields CASSLHGYEQYF. This chain joins TRBV7-2 and TRBJ2-7; D gene unclear. The germline V gene has CDR1 SGHTA and CDR2 FQGNSA. The CDR3 totals 12 residues. V was trimmed by 2 bases and J by 4 bases, leaving 6 bases between them.

This rearrangement joins TRBV24-1 to TRBJ2-3, with 12 bases aligning to TRBD2. V lost 2 bases, J lost 2 bases, and 4 bases stayed unmatched. Germline CDR1 reads KGHDR; CDR2 reads SFDVKD. This CDR3 has 17 residues. The CDR3 loop is CATSDSRTSGATDTQYF. The CDR3, as DNA: TGTGCCACCAGTGATTCACGGACTAGCGGGGCCACAGATACGCAGTATTTT.

V gene TRBV7-9 combines with J gene TRBJ2-7, with D unclear. V lost 1 base to trimming and J lost 3 bases, with 13 bases between them. Germline V gene data show CDR1 as SEHNR and CDR2 as FQNEAQ (reference sequence). This CDR3 comprises 15 residues. The CDR3 DNA reads TGTGCCAGCAGCTTAGAAGTTGCTGGAAGCTACGAGCAGTACTTC. Its protein product is CASSLEVAGSYEQYF. Based on the CDR3 plus reference TRBV7-9 and TRBJ2-7, the full variable domain is DTGVSQNPRHKITKRGQNVTFRCDPISEHNRLYWYRQTLGQGPEFLTYFQNEAQLEKSRLLSDRFSAERPKGSFSTLEIQRTEQGDSAMYLCASSLEVAGSYEQYFGPGTRLTVT.

V and J are TRBV6-5 and TRBJ2-5, with 8 bases matching TRBD2. V lost 7 bases and J lost 4; bases outside the gene matches: 8. This CDR3 is 14 amino acids long. Germline CDR1 reads MNHEY; CDR2 reads SVGAGI. CDR3: CASTPALAGETQYF. As DNA, the CDR3 is TGTGCCAGCACCCCGGCCCTAGCGGGAGAGACCCAGTACTTC.

The rearrangement uses TRBV30 and TRBJ1-2; possibly TRBD1 for D (5 bases). The germline V gene has CDR1 GTSNPN and CDR2 SVGIG (reference sequence). There are 13 residues in the CDR3. Trimming cost V 5 bases and J 6 bases, with 16 bases left between them. This chain's CDR3 is CAWGTRSRDGYTF. In DNA form, the CDR3 reads TGTGCCTGGGGGACTAGGAGCAGAGATGGCTACACCTTC.

The chain has TRBV29-1 and TRBJ1-4, with TRBD1 as a possible D gene (6 bases). The CDR3 extends over 13 amino acids. Germline CDR1 reads SQVTM; CDR2 reads ANQGSEA. V was pared by 7 bases and J by 7 bases, with 16 bases between. The CDR3 DNA reads TGCAGCGCCGACAGGTTAGGAGGTGAAAAACTGTTTTTT. Translation: CSADRLGGEKLFF.

The genes are TRBV27 and TRBJ1-1; no definite D call. CDR3 length: 15 amino acids. CDR1 and CDR2 from the germline V gene are MNHEY and SMNVEV (reference sequence). Trimming stripped 4 bases from V and 0 bases from J, with 12 bases between. The CDR3 nucleotides are TGTGCCAGCAGTTCCTTGCGGAGCATGAACACTGAAGCTTTCTTT. Residues: CASSSLRSMNTEAFF.